The 6 T cell receptor beta chains below were found in one sample sequenced in a study of CD8+ T cells in alopecia areata. The treatment here: oral pan-JAK inhibitor, 5-10 mg twice daily. The authors extracted RNA and reverse transcribed it into cDNA as the sequencing template. Profiled with immunoSEQ multiplex PCR; TCRdb holds only in-frame clones, not every one. This table has approximately 170,000 clones, around three fifths appearing once. Sequencing used CD4+ T cells sorted from blood, obtained at week 24, from a patient treated with tofacitinib. These receptors were taken from a human donor with alopecia areata.

The V and J genes are TRBV15 and TRBJ2-6; 7 bases map to TRBD1. This CDR3 comprises 18 residues. The germline gives CDR1 LNHNV, CDR2 YYDKDF (reference sequence). V was pared by 1 base and J by 3 bases, with 9 bases of the junction left unmatched. The CDR3 protein is CATSRGLRGSDGANVLTF. CDR3 sequence (DNA): TGTGCCACCAGCAGAGGACTCAGGGGGTCGGATGGGGCCAACGTCCTGACTTTC.

The chain couples TRBV29-1 to TRBJ1-1, with TRBD1 matching 7 bases. Per germline, CDR1 SQVTM and CDR2 ANQGSEA. The CDR3 sequence is 13 residues long. The J segment lost 5 bases and the V segment lost 4 bases, leaving 7 bases of the junction unmatched. The CDR3 sequence: CSVAGGRGTEAFF. The CDR3 DNA sequence: TGCAGCGTTGCAGGGGGGAGAGGGACTGAAGCTTTCTTT.

V and J are TRBV23-1 and TRBJ2-7; TRBD1 matches at 7 bases. TRBV23-1 is an ORF for which the function is uncertain. V shed 7 bases and J 0 bases; nucleotides not matched to a gene: 12. CDR3 length: 16 residues. The CDR3 DNA reads as TGCGCCAGCACCACGAGGGGACAGTTGATCTCCTACGAGCAGTACTTC. Its translation is CASTTRGQLISYEQYF.

This CDR3 is CASSSGTSNTGELFF. For the CDR3, the DNA is TGTGCCAGCAGCTCCGGGACTTCCAACACCGGGGAGCTGTTTTTT. This chain connects TRBV7-3 to TRBJ2-2; a weak D match, TRBD2 (6 bases). The CDR3 loop spans 15 amino acids. V lost 4 bases, J lost 2 bases, and 11 bases lay in between. Germline-derived CDR1 and CDR2 are SGHTA and FQGTGA.

The chain has TRBV30 and TRBJ2-7, with a weak D call TRBD1 (6 bases). With 2 bases removed from V and 6 bases from J, the gap between germline ends came to 8 bases. Germline V gene lookup returns CDR1 GTSNPN and CDR2 SVGIG (reference sequence). The CDR3 loop spans 11 amino acids. The CDR3 sequence: CAWSSRGEQYF. CDR3 in DNA: TGTGCCTGGAGTTCCAGGGGCGAGCAGTACTTC.

The chain has TRBV27 and TRBJ2-2; D remains unclear. CDR3 length equals 14 residues. V was clipped by 1 base and J by 1 base, with 4 bases between them. Germline CDR1 MNHEY, CDR2 SMNVEV (reference sequence). The CDR3, as DNA: TGTGCCAGCAGTTTATGGGGGAACACCGGGGAGCTGTTTTTT. This gives the protein CASSLWGNTGELFF.